The clone carrying this T cell receptor (beta chain) was found once. The data stem from a study of blood T cell repertoires in COVID-19. In the study overall: Material from acute and convalescent COVID-19 was sourced from the United States, Italy and Spain.

Ages ranged from about 18 to 89 years, with residence in about two dozen US areas. Researchers sorted participants into cohorts using their self-reported clinical history. Cohort 3 recovery required two negative PCRs, clearance, or symptom resolution. This CDR3 contains 12 residues. Trimming took off 2 bases at V and 7 bases at J, with 8 bases between the two ends. Germline CDR1 SGHNT, CDR2 YYREEE (reference sequence). Sequenced by immunoSEQ multiplex PCR; TCRdb stores in-frame clones only, minus some. The sample includes about 200,000 clones, 70% to 90% of them seen just once. What was sequenced was PBMCs or T cells enriched from blood (not recorded which). The receptor was isolated from a woman aged 18-30 years who had recovered from COVID-19. This chain joins TRBV5-4 and TRBJ2-3; tentative D call: TRBD1 (6 bases). The CDR3 DNA sequence: TGTGCCAGCAGCTTAGGGGGTTATACGCAGTATTTT. Encoded protein: CASSLGGYTQYF.